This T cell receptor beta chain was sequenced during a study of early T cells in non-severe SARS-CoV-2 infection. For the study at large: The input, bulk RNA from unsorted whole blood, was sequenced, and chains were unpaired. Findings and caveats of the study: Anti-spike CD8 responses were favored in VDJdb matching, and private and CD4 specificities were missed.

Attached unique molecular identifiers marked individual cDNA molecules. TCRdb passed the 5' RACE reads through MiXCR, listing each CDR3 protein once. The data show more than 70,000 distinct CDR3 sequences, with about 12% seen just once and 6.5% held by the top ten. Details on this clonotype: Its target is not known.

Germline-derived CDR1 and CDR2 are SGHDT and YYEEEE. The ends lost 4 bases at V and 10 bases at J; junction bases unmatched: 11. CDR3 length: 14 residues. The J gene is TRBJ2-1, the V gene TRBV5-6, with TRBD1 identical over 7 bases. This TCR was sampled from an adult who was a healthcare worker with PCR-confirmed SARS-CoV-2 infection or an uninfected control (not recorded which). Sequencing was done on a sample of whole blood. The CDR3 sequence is CASSRTGNKGEQFF. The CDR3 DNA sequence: TGTGCCAGCAGCAGGACAGGTAACAAAGGAGAGCAGTTCTTC. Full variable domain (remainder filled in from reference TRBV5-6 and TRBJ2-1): DAGVTQSPTHLIKTRGQQVTLRCSPKSGHDTVSWYQQALGQGPQFIFQYYEEEERQRGNFPDRFSGHQFPNYSSELNVNALLLGDSALYLCASSRTGNKGEQFFGPGTRLTVL.